The 26 T cell receptor beta chains given below trace back to one sample, sequenced in a study of vaccination effects on CD4 cells after COVID-19. Profiling relied on immunoSEQ multiplex PCR, and the TCRdb table lists in-frame clones only, not all of them. This sample yields tens of thousands of clones, of which around 67% are seen a single time; about 2.5% belongs to the top ten. An approximately ten-day culture period preceded the isolation of CD4+ T cells. Two doses of either BNT162b2 or mRNA-1273 were given to each participant. No antigen is known for these receptors. Source: CD4+ T cells from PBMCs cultured without peptide, taken after COVID-19 vaccination. Source of these receptors: a human donor who received a COVID-19 vaccine.

Comment on this clone: At one end the junction does not follow the germline gene, possibly because of a read error. CDR3 DNA sequence: TGCAGCGTTGTTTCGGGACAGCGATTTACACAGGGCTTTTTT. Translation gives CSVVSGQRFTQGFF. The rearrangement links TRBV29-1 to TRBJ1-1; 7 positions agree with TRBD1. Germline assignment: CDR1 SQVTM and CDR2 ANQGSEA. The CDR3 sequence is 14 residues long.

This clone was found a few times. V and J are TRBV20-1 and TRBJ1-1, with a weak D call TRBD1 (5 bases). The CDR3 loop spans 12 amino acids. In germline, CDR1 is DFQATT, CDR2 SNEGSKA (reference sequence). Trimming removed 3 bases at V and 7 bases at J, with 12 bases between. CDR3 protein: CSASFRGIEAFF. Here the CDR3 DNA reads TGCAGTGCTAGTTTCCGGGGGATTGAAGCTTTCTTT.

This clone was found once. The CDR3 DNA reads TGTGCCAGCAGTGCTTTAGCGGGGGGAGAAGAGACCCAGTACTTC. Amino acids: CASSALAGGEETQYF. The genes are TRBV6-4 and TRBJ2-5; 10 nucleotides match TRBD2. The CDR3 covers 15 residues. V shed 4 bases, J shed 3 bases, and the junction held 5 bases outside the gene matches. Germline V gives CDR1 MRHNA, CDR2 SNTAGT.

The rearrangement joins TRBV10-2 to TRBJ2-7; TRBD1 matches 7 bases. Germline V gives CDR1 WSHSY, CDR2 SAAADI. V shed 6 bases and J 3 bases; nucleotides not matched to a gene: 5. The CDR3 runs to 13 residues. This CDR3 reads CASRPRDSYEQYV. The CDR3 DNA follows: TGCGCCAGCAGACCCCGGGACAGCTACGAGCAGTACGTC.

The chain combines TRBV5-5 with TRBJ1-5; weak D call: TRBD1 (5 bases). Germline CDR1 is SGHKS and CDR2 is YYEKEE (reference sequence). V lost 0 bases to trimming and J lost 3 bases, with 10 bases between them. This CDR3 is built from 15 residues. This chain's CDR3 is CASSLGGTNNQPQHF. As DNA, the CDR3 is TGTGCCAGCAGCTTGGGAGGGACTAACAATCAGCCCCAGCATTTT.

This clone was picked up one time. The chain employs TRBV5-6 and TRBJ1-5, with D unresolved. Germline-derived CDR1 and CDR2 are SGHDT and YYEEEE. Trimming stripped 7 bases from V and 9 bases from J, with 14 bases between. The CDR3 is 12 amino acids. The CDR3 region is CASALQSGPQHF. DNA for the CDR3: TGTGCCAGCGCCCTACAAAGTGGGCCCCAGCATTTT.

This chain links TRBV19 with TRBJ1-2; D ambiguous. Germline CDR1 reads LNHDA; CDR2 reads SQIVND (reference sequence). V shed 3 bases and J shed 4 bases, with 15 bases lying between them. This CDR3 is 15 amino acids long. The CDR3 coding sequence is TGTGCCAGTAGTATGAGTCTCTTAAACTCCTATGGCTACACCTTC. Translated, it gives CASSMSLLNSYGYTF.

V is TRBV4-1 and J is TRBJ1-4, with D perhaps TRBD1 (6 bases). Germline V gene data show CDR1 as MGHRA and CDR2 as YSYEKL. The CDR3 runs to 15 residues. Trimming took 2 bases from V and 4 from J, leaving 11 bases between them. Here the CDR3 reads CASSQSSGVNEKLFF. CDR3 DNA sequence: TGCGCCAGCAGCCAATCATCAGGGGTTAATGAAAAACTGTTTTTT.

CDR3 region: CASGLVLAGMGRQETQYF. The CDR3 DNA sequence: TGTGCTAGTGGTTTGGTACTGGCTGGGATGGGACGCCAAGAGACCCAGTACTTC. The V call is TRBV12-5, the J call TRBJ2-5, with D tentatively TRBD1 or TRBD2 (5 bases each). Germline V gives CDR1 LGHNT, CDR2 FRNRAP. V lost 0 bases, J lost 1 base, and 18 bases lay in between. The CDR3 length is 18 residues.

This chain connects TRBV6-6 to TRBJ1-3; D call uncertain. This CDR3 is 13 amino acids long. Germline values: CDR1 MNHNY, CDR2 SVGAGI (reference sequence). V lost 7 bases and J lost 0, with 7 bases in between. The CDR3: CASKEGSGNTIYF. The CDR3 nucleotides read TGTGCCAGCAAGGAGGGCTCTGGAAACACCATATATTTT.

This sequence joins TRBV5-6 and TRBJ1-5; D remains unclear. V lost 1 base and J lost 3, with 14 bases in between. CDR3 length: 16 residues. CDR1 SGHDT and CDR2 YYEEEE come from the germline V gene. This CDR3 reads CASSLYSHSLNQPQHF. Here the CDR3 DNA reads TGTGCCAGCAGCTTGTACTCCCACAGCCTCAATCAGCCCCAGCATTTT.

This chain joins TRBV9 and TRBJ2-2; D possibly corresponds to TRBD2 (5 bases). CDR1 is SGDLS, CDR2 YYNGEE, per germline. Deletions cut 3 bases from V and 1 base from J, with 13 bases between. CDR3 size: 16 residues. CDR3 nucleotides: TGTGCCAGCAGCGCCACCCGGGGATTGAACACCGGGGAGCTGTTTTTT. Its protein product is CASSATRGLNTGELFF.

The chain carries TRBV19 and TRBJ2-3; the match to TRBD2 covers 7 bases. This CDR3 is 19 amino acids long. Looked up from germline, CDR1 is LNHDA and CDR2 is SQIVND (reference sequence). J gave up 1 base and V 5 bases, and 18 bases lay outside the gene matches. The CDR3 bases are TGTGCCAGTAGTCCCCACAACATGCCTAGCGGAAGCCGCACAGATACGCAGTATTTT. Translation gives CASSPHNMPSGSRTDTQYF.

This chain's CDR3 is CAISDQGVYEQYV. CDR3 nucleotides: TGTGCCATCAGTGATCAGGGGGTGTACGAGCAGTACGTC. V gene TRBV10-3 combines with J gene TRBJ2-7; 7 bases are a match to TRBD1. V lost 3 bases and J lost 4; bases outside the gene matches: 3. The CDR3 is 13 amino acids. Germline values: CDR1 ENHRY, CDR2 SYGVKD.

This chain uses TRBV6-5 with TRBJ2-7, with 8 nucleotides matching TRBD1. This CDR3 is 13 amino acids long. V was clipped by 6 bases and J by 6 bases; unmatched bases: 7. Germline lookup yields CDR1 MNHEY and CDR2 SVGAGI. CDR3 amino acids: CASRGTGFPEQYV. The CDR3 DNA reads TGTGCCAGCAGGGGGACAGGCTTCCCCGAGCAGTACGTC.

This clone was picked up one time. The chain uses TRBV3-1 (or the pseudogene TRBV3-2) and TRBJ2-3, with 9 positions matching TRBD2. This CDR3 is built from 15 residues. Germline assignment: CDR1 LGHDT and CDR2 YNNKEL (reference sequence). V shed 3 bases, J shed 4 bases, and the junction held 5 bases outside the gene matches. CDR3 region: CASSHRAGGPDTQYF. In DNA, the CDR3 is TGTGCCAGCAGCCATCGGGCGGGGGGGCCAGATACGCAGTATTTT.

The chain is built from TRBV18 and TRBJ1-2; 9 bases agree with TRBD1. Germline V gives CDR1 KGHSH, CDR2 LQKENI. V dropped 3 bases and J dropped 7; count of bases not matched to a gene: 12. The length of the CDR3 is 16 residues. CDR3 protein: CASSPVVETGGFGYTF. The CDR3 region has the DNA TGTGCCAGCTCACCCGTTGTAGAGACAGGGGGTTTTGGCTACACCTTC. The full variable domain, in which reference TRBV18 and TRBJ1-2 provide the parts outside the CDR3, is NAGVMQNPRHLVRRRGQEARLRCSPMKGHSHVYWYRQLPEEGLKFMVYLQKENIIDESGMPKERFSAEFPKEGPSILRIQQVVRGDSAAYFCASSPVVETGGFGYTFGSGTRLTVV.

In this sample, this clone turned up a few times. The gene calls are TRBV19 and TRBJ1-6; a weak D match, TRBD1 (6 bases). Germline CDR1 is LNHDA and CDR2 is SQIVND (reference sequence). The V gene lost 4 bases and the J gene lost 10 bases, with 17 bases spanning the gap. The CDR3 contains 15 residues. CDR3 coding DNA: TGTGCCAGTAGTACGAACAGGGATACGTCCTCACCCCTCCACTTT. Amino acid sequence: CASSTNRDTSSPLHF.

This chain uses TRBV9 with TRBJ2-7; D tentatively reads TRBD1 or TRBD2 (5 bases each). This CDR3 is 13 amino acids long. Germline lookup yields CDR1 SGDLS and CDR2 YYNGEE. V lost 3 bases and J 7 bases, leaving 14 bases between the germline ends. Here the CDR3 DNA reads TGTGCCAGCAGCGCCGAGGGGTTCGTTGAGCAGTACGTC. It codes for CASSAEGFVEQYV.

J is TRBJ1-5 and V is TRBV4-2; D is uncertain. This CDR3 is built from 16 residues. The V end was cut by 0 bases, the J end by 1 base, with 10 bases between. In germline, CDR1 is LGHNA, CDR2 YNFKEQ. The CDR3 nucleotides read TGTGCCAGCAGCCAAGAAAGCCAGACAAGCAATCAGCCCCAGCATTTT. It encodes CASSQESQTSNQPQHF.

This rearrangement joins TRBV10-3 to TRBJ2-3, with D uncertain. The CDR3 spans 17 residues. Germline V CDR1 and CDR2: ENHRY, SYGVKD. With 2 bases removed from V and 0 bases from J, the gap between germline ends came to 15 bases. This chain's CDR3 is CAISEPLVYSSTDTQYF. CDR3 bases: TGTGCCATCAGTGAGCCGCTGGTCTACTCTAGCACAGATACGCAGTATTTT.

This clone was detected a few times. The genes are TRBV7-9 and TRBJ2-3; D call uncertain. CDR3 size: 12 residues. V lost 5 bases and J lost 2, with 5 bases in between. CDR1 and CDR2 from the germline V gene are SEHNR and FQNEAQ (reference sequence). The CDR3 reads CASSPNTDTQYF. In DNA, the CDR3 is TGTGCCAGCAGCCCTAACACAGATACGCAGTATTTT.

The CDR3 sequence is CASSSRTEQFF. In nucleotides, the CDR3 is TGTGCCAGCAGTTCCCGGACAGAGCAGTTCTTC. J is TRBJ2-1 and V is TRBV12-3 or TRBV12-4; possibly TRBD1 for D (5 bases). The CDR3 sequence is 11 residues long. Trimming shortened V by 4 bases and J by 10 bases, and 8 bases separated the two germline ends.

The V gene is TRBV28, the J gene TRBJ2-4, with D possibly matching TRBD2 (6 bases). This CDR3 spans 14 amino acids. Germline CDR1 is MDHEN and CDR2 is SYDVKM. Between the trimmed V and J ends, which lost 6 bases and 2 bases, there was a span of 11 bases. The CDR3 protein is CASSPGGTKNIQYF. The CDR3 DNA follows: TGTGCCAGCAGCCCCGGCGGGACCAAAAACATTCAGTACTTC.

This clone has more than one count but fewer than ten. The chain links TRBV6-5 to TRBJ2-5, with TRBD2 matching 10 bases. V was clipped by 7 bases and J by 2 bases; unmatched bases: 1. CDR1 MNHEY and CDR2 SVGAGI come from the germline V gene. CDR3 length: 13 amino acids. DNA for the CDR3: TGTGCCAGCAAGCGGGGGGGTCAAGAGACCCAGTACTTC. This encodes CASKRGGQETQYF.

The chain uses TRBV5-1 and TRBJ2-3; TRBD1 matches 8 bases. CDR1 is SGHRS, CDR2 YFSETQ, per germline. The CDR3 sequence is 14 residues long. Trimming cost V 4 bases and J 5 bases; bases outside gene matches: 6. In nucleotides, the CDR3 is TGCGCCAGCAGCCCCGGACAGGGTAAAGATACGCAGTATTTT. Translating it yields CASSPGQGKDTQYF.